Presented here are 14 T cell receptor beta chains from one specimen sequenced in a study of blood T cell repertoires in COVID-19. Libraries were prepared by immunoSEQ multiplex PCR; TCRdb keeps only in-frame clonotypes and omits some of them. The repertoire holds around 180,000 clones, with around 80% as singletons. The sample comprised peripheral blood. These receptor sequences come from an elderly woman with COVID-19, enrolled during active disease.

The genes are TRBV12-5 and TRBJ2-5, with 8 bases fitting TRBD1. The germline gives CDR1 LGHNT, CDR2 FRNRAP. J gave up 1 base and V 2 bases, and 6 bases lay outside the gene matches. The CDR3 spans 16 residues. The DNA for the CDR3 is TGTGCTAGTGGTTTGCGGACAGGGCCAGGCCAAGAGACCCAGTACTTC. The encoded protein is CASGLRTGPGQETQYF.

This clone was seen just once. This sequence joins TRBV2 and TRBJ1-2; D is possibly TRBD1 (6 bases). Per the germline V gene, CDR1 is SNHLY and CDR2 is FYNNEI. The V gene lost 7 bases and the J gene lost 1 base, with 7 bases spanning the gap. CDR3 length: 12 amino acids. The CDR3 spells CASKGDNYGYTF. CDR3 sequence (DNA): TGTGCCAGCAAGGGGGATAACTATGGCTACACCTTC.

V gene TRBV9 combines with J gene TRBJ2-1; D not certain. The CDR3 has 14 amino acids. The germline CDR1 and CDR2 sequences are SGDLS and YYNGEE. Trimming removed 0 bases at V and 4 bases at J, with 8 bases between. The CDR3 coding sequence is TGTGCCAGCAGCGTAGAGCAATGGTACAATGAGCAGTTCTTC. This sequence encodes CASSVEQWYNEQFF. Together with reference TRBV9 and TRBJ2-1, the CDR3 gives the full variable domain: DSGVTQTPKHLITATGQRVTLRCSPRSGDLSVYWYQQSLDQGLQFLIQYYNGEERAKGNILERFSAQQFPDLHSELNLSSLELGDSALYFCASSVEQWYNEQFFGPGTRLTVL.

This sequence joins TRBV12-5 and TRBJ1-1; D remains ambiguous. The CDR3 sequence is 14 residues long. Germline assignment: CDR1 LGHNT and CDR2 FRNRAP. V was trimmed by 6 bases and J by 0 bases, leaving 11 bases between them. This CDR3 reads CASGLTPMNTEAFF. The CDR3 DNA reads as TGTGCTAGTGGCCTTACTCCCATGAACACTGAAGCTTTCTTT.

The chain has TRBV19 and TRBJ2-3; 10 nucleotides agree with TRBD2. The CDR3 is 16 residues long. The V segment lost 4 bases and the J segment 5 bases; nucleotides outside the gene matches: 9. CDR1 is LNHDA and CDR2 is SQIVND in the germline V gene (reference sequence). The CDR3 bases are TGTGCCAGTAGTACCCTAAGCGGGAGGGCGGAAGATACGCAGTATTTT. This translates into CASSTLSGRAEDTQYF.

The gene calls are TRBV24-1 and TRBJ2-1; TRBD1 might be the D (5 bases). Germline V gene sequence: CDR1 KGHDR, CDR2 SFDVKD. The V end lost 2 bases, the J end lost 5 bases, and 18 bases lay between the germline ends. This CDR3 spans 17 amino acids. DNA for the CDR3: TGTGCCACCAGTGATTCCCTTGTACCGACAGATCACAATGAGCAGTTCTTC. This translates into CATSDSLVPTDHNEQFF.

Only one count was recorded for this clone. J is TRBJ2-3 and V is TRBV29-1, with D perhaps matching TRBD2 (6 bases). Trimming took off 4 bases at V and 2 bases at J, with 13 bases between the two ends. CDR1 is SQVTM and CDR2 is ANQGSEA in the germline V gene. The CDR3 loop spans 14 amino acids. The CDR3 nucleotides are TGCAGCGTTGTACCGGGACTCAACACAGATACGCAGTATTTT. Amino acid sequence: CSVVPGLNTDTQYF.

The genes are TRBV11-3 and TRBJ2-1; TRBD1 matches 7 bases. From germline, CDR1 is SGHNT and CDR2 YENEEA. The ends lost 4 bases at V and 2 bases at J; junction bases unmatched: 11. The CDR3 runs to 17 residues. CDR3 DNA sequence: TGTGCCAGCAGCTCAGATTACCGGGACAGACCCTACAATGAGCAGTTCTTC. As protein: CASSSDYRDRPYNEQFF.

V gene TRBV4-2 combines with J gene TRBJ2-7; TRBD2 matches 9 bases. Germline-derived CDR1 and CDR2 are LGHNA and YNFKEQ. The CDR3 runs 15 residues. The ends lost 3 bases at V and 4 bases at J; junction bases unmatched: 7. The chain's CDR3 is CASSHSLAGRYEQYF. DNA of the CDR3: TGTGCCAGCAGCCATTCGCTAGCGGGGAGGTACGAGCAGTACTTC.

The rearrangement links TRBV18 to TRBJ2-1; maybe TRBD1 (5 bases). The CDR3 is 16 residues long. V lost 6 bases and J lost 5, with 20 bases in between. Germline loops: CDR1 KGHSH, CDR2 LQKENI. The CDR3 DNA is TGTGCCAGCTCCCCGTGGGGCCAGTCTAATCACAATGAGCAGTTCTTC. It is translated as CASSPWGQSNHNEQFF.

This clone was found a few times. The chain couples TRBV2 to TRBJ1-5; no firm D call. CDR3 length equals 14 residues. V lost 3 bases and J 0 bases, leaving 6 bases between the germline ends. Germline CDR1 is SNHLY and CDR2 is FYNNEI. The CDR3 DNA reads TGTGCCAGCAGTGACACCTATAGCAATCAGCCCCAGCATTTT. The encoded protein is CASSDTYSNQPQHF.

The chain has TRBV21-1 and TRBJ1-1. TRBV21-1 is assigned pseudogene status. The CDR3 consists of 17 residues. Here the CDR3 reads CASSLSRASVMDTEAFF. CDR3 nucleotide sequence: TGTGCCAGCAGCCTTTCTCGAGCCTCGGTCATGGACACTGAAGCTTTCTTT.

This sequence joins TRBV18 and TRBJ2-1; 9 bases fit TRBD1. The CDR3 totals 15 residues. Looked up from germline, CDR1 is KGHSH and CDR2 is LQKENI. Trimming removed 5 bases from V and 1 base from J; junction bases left unmatched: 3. In DNA, the CDR3 is TGTGCCAGCTCAGGTGACAGGGGGTCCTACAATGAGCAGTTCTTC. Protein: CASSGDRGSYNEQFF.

The chain links TRBV19 to TRBJ1-5, with D tentatively TRBD1 (6 bases). CDR1 is LNHDA, CDR2 SQIVND, per germline (reference sequence). This CDR3 is built from 16 residues. V was shortened by 1 base and J by 4 bases, with 14 bases between the two germline ends. CDR3 region: CASSIGVDRPNQPQHF. CDR3 bases: TGTGCCAGTAGTATAGGTGTCGACAGGCCTAATCAGCCCCAGCATTTT.